The following is a T cell receptor (beta chain) sequence with its context. This entry comes from a study of cytotoxic CD8 clonotypes in ibrutinib-treated CLL. This CDR3 is built from 15 residues. Germline trimming cut 2 bases from V and 0 bases from J; bases unmatched to any gene: 0. CDR1 SGHVS and CDR2 FNYEAQ come from the germline V gene. Generated by immunoSEQ multiplex PCR, the TCRdb table keeps only in-frame clones and is missing some. Of about 21,000 clones listed, 70% to 85% are singletons. The rearrangement uses TRBV7-6 and TRBJ2-2; TRBD2 matches at 7 bases. The source of this sequence is a human donor with chronic lymphocytic leukemia. The specimen comprised PBMCs, sampled before ibrutinib treatment. CDR3 in DNA: TGTGCCAGCAGCTTAACTAGCGCGAACACCGGGGAGCTGTTTTTT. Translation gives CASSLTSANTGELFF.